One T cell receptor (beta chain) is described in this entry. The data were taken from a study of monozygotic twins with inflammatory bowel disease. The input for each TCR library was around 3.5 ug of total RNA. The team made cDNA by running eight separate reactions for each sample. Template switching added UMIs carrying a 6-nucleotide sample barcode. TCRdb re-called the 5' RACE reads and catalogs CDR3 proteins one per entry, DNA excluded. This sample lists about 350,000 distinct CDR3 sequences; its ten largest clones have 2%. This CDR3 has 14 amino acids. Germline V CDR1 and CDR2: SGHRS, YFSETQ. The material sequenced was blood. V is TRBV5-1 and J is TRBJ1-3; checking the TCRdb D call of TRBD1 is not possible without DNA. This TCR derives from a human donor with ulcerative colitis or Crohn's disease, or a healthy co-twin of an affected twin (not recorded which). The CDR3 sequence: CASTQGDSGNTIYF.